This T cell receptor (beta chain) was captured in a study of T cells in Graves' hyperthyroidism and ophthalmopathy. Study-level information: The blood sample was taken at first diagnosis, before treatment began.

There were TCR beta CDR3 regions amplified from RNA transcripts. HTBI primers drove first-round RT-PCR of the TCR CDR3. TCRdb redid the calling of the multiplex PCR reads with MiXCR, one entry per CDR3 protein. This sample has around 360,000 distinct CDR3 sequences, with over 12% found just once. As regards this clonotype: The antigen is undetermined.

General study points: Peripheral blood also featured most of the thyroid clonotypes expanded above 0.001.

Germline CDR1 and CDR2: DFQATT and SNEGSKA (reference sequence). V lost 0 bases to trimming and J lost 2 bases, with 12 bases between them. The CDR3 is 15 residues long. Ophthalmopathy in the patients scored at least 3 on Clinical Activity Score and at least 4 on NOSPECS grade, lasting under 3 months. The TCR originated in a woman in her sixties with Graves' ophthalmopathy. The sequenced sample was blood. The chain uses TRBV20-1 and TRBJ2-3; the D gene could be TRBD1 or TRBD2 (5 bases each). CDR3 sequence: CSARDGTRLTDTQYF. The CDR3 coding sequence is TGCAGTGCTAGAGACGGGACCAGACTCACAGATACGCAGTATTTT.